The present TCR beta chain was sequenced within a study of T cell changes during pregnancy in multiple sclerosis (dated by TCRdb to between 2018 and 2021). Looking at the study overall: In women with multiple sclerosis, the researchers looked at how the T cell repertoire shifted as pregnancy progressed.

Germline trimming amounts to 1 base on V and 13 bases on J, with 12 as the count of junction bases outside the gene matches. The germline V gene gives CDR1 as ENHRY and CDR2 as SYGVKD. The CDR3, from cysteine to phenylalanine, totals 14 residues. Just the 42-base CDR3 DNA is kept, in frame starting at base 1. This clone was seen more than once but under ten times. Its antigen has not been determined. Base qualities are not at hand, and no much larger clone is one base apart. Receptors were amplified or captured by the immunoSEQ multiplex PCR assay. In TCRdb, the immuneACCESS table is reduced to in-frame sequences with V and J assigned. These tables do not hold every clone; where another copy was compared, an unresolved V gene accounts for under half, and the others remain unexplained. The sample table holds about 69,000 clones, of which 92% were seen once. The ten largest clones capture about 2% of the sample.

Sequenced here: peripheral blood, sampled in the third trimester of pregnancy. The sequence was obtained from a female donor in good health, enrolled as a control in a pregnancy study. The sequence is built from TRBV10-3 and TRBJ1-2; 7 of the junction bases match TRBD1. DNA sequence: TGTGCCATCAGTGAGTACCGGACAGGTTCCTCTAGCACCTTC. Translated, it reads CAISEYRTGSSSTF.